The entry below describes one T cell receptor beta chain. The antigen this receptor binds is unknown. No much larger clonotype is one base removed from it; base qualities were not supplied. V is shortened by 2 bases, J by 4 bases, and the region joining them spans 14 bases. The CDR3 covers 16 residues, taking in both the cysteine and the phenylalanine. Here the CDR3 DNA is all that survives: 48 bases in frame from base 1. Per the germline V gene, MNHEY is the CDR1 and SVGAGI is the CDR2. This sample stems from a study of blood T cell repertoires in COVID-19 (TCRdb year 2020). In terms of the full investigation: Samples from collaborators originated in the United States, Italy and Spain and spanned both the acute and convalescent phases of COVID-19. The material from the prospective study consisted of cDNA or gDNA derived from T cells, B-cell-depleted T cells, or PBMCs. Subjects who had been exposed to COVID-19, were actively infected with it, or had recovered from it provided the deeply sampled blood TCRbeta repertoires that made up the dataset. The repertoires were released in a freely available public database intended as a resource for research on the immune response to SARS-CoV-2. Samples came from the ongoing ImmuneRACE study (first 160 participants) plus 1,254 subjects from 6 global collaborators. The sample metadata nearly always contained a de-identified subject ID, COVID-19 status, age in years and sex. Where available, HLA class I and class II types were taken from metadata supplied by the sample provider and were not determined by assay-based typing. General conclusions and limits of the study: The amount of clinical and demographic metadata varied by source and participant and was provided uncurated.

TCRbeta CDR3 regions were amplified from genomic DNA using the immunoSEQ Assay, a bias-controlled multiplex PCR. Under the source paper's analysis protocol: Nucleated cell counts per sample were estimated from amplification of reference gene primers within the assay. To quantify the absolute abundance of each unique TCRbeta CDR3 rearrangement, sequence reads were collapsed and filtered. Productive Simpson clonality was computed per sample as the square root of Simpson's diversity index over productive rearrangements. TCRdb took this table from immuneACCESS and kept in-frame rearrangements with V and J called. Such tables lack part of the clones; where checked against another copy, unresolved V genes explain under half of the gap, and the rest is unexplained. From that table come the V and J calls and clone size; the DNA was used to work out D and trimming. Recorded for this sample are roughly 230,000 clones; 85% to 90% of them occurred a single time. Clones ranked in the top ten supply 4% to 5% of the sample.

Samples from volunteer blood donors who had recovered from COVID-19 were contributed by a second Seattle source. Collaborating institutions collected whole blood in K2EDTA tubes following their own protocols. For TCRbeta analysis, collaborators shipped samples as frozen whole blood, isolated PBMCs, or DNA extracted from either of those sample types. This sequence uses TRBV6-5 and TRBJ1-4, with no reliable assignment of the D segment. Sequencing was carried out using peripheral blood. The source is a woman aged 40 to 55 who had recovered from COVID-19. Here the CDR3 is given as CASSYGEGRGNEKLFF. The sequenced DNA is TGTGCCAGCAGTTACGGGGAGGGTCGGGGTAATGAAAAACTGTTTTTT.